Listed below are T cell receptor beta chains from one sample, sequenced in a study of human T cells and chemical hapten exposure. TCRdb redid the calling of the RACE reads with MiXCR, one entry per CDR3 protein. The repertoire holds about 98,000 distinct CDR3 sequences, 10% to 11% seen once, with approximately 3.1% in the top ten. Sequencing used whole blood, obtained in connection with sensitization to the hapten diphenylcyclopropenone (DPC). The receptors were gathered from a woman between 55 and 75 years old with alopecia areata. Some clones in this sample may be carry-over from other donors' samples. Each CDR3 is given with its conserved first and last residue. Each record gives: clone size, J gene, D gene, V gene, CDR3 DNA, CDR3 protein. D genes are given only for firm matches. Not all rows give a size; the values are once, few, many and, for expanded clones, a class.

clone_size: few
j_call: TRBJ1-1
d_call: -
v_call: TRBV29-1
cdr3_nt: TGCAGCGTTTTCATGAACACTGAAGCTTTCTTT
cdr3_aa: CSVFMNTEAFF

clone_size: -
j_call: TRBJ1-2
d_call: TRBD1
v_call: TRBV5-8
cdr3_nt: TGTGCCAGCAGCCGCCAGGGGGGATTTAACTATGGCTACACCTTC
cdr3_aa: CASSRQGGFNYGYTF

clone_size: many
j_call: TRBJ2-7
d_call: TRBD1
v_call: TRBV29-1
cdr3_nt: TGCAGCGTCGGACAGGGGCTGACCTACGAGCAGTACTTC
cdr3_aa: CSVGQGLTYEQYF

clone_size: many
j_call: TRBJ2-7
d_call: -
v_call: TRBV6-5
cdr3_nt: TGTGCCAGCAGCGGGACAAGTCGGAACGAGCAGTACTTC
cdr3_aa: CASSGTSRNEQYF

clone_size: many
j_call: TRBJ1-2
d_call: -
v_call: TRBV4-2
cdr3_nt: TGTGCCAGCAGCCAAGATAGAAGTTATGAGCACTATGGCTACACCTTC
cdr3_aa: CASSQDRSYEHYGYTF

clone_size: few
j_call: TRBJ2-1
d_call: TRBD2
v_call: TRBV19
cdr3_nt: TGTGCCAGTAGTGTAACTAGCGGGGGATACAATGAGCAGTTCTTC
cdr3_aa: CASSVTSGGYNEQFF

clone_size: many
j_call: TRBJ2-7
d_call: -
v_call: TRBV6-1
cdr3_nt: TGTGCCGGAATGACTTTTTACGAGCAGTACTTC
cdr3_aa: CAGMTFYEQYF

clone_size: many
j_call: TRBJ2-1
d_call: TRBD2
v_call: TRBV14
cdr3_nt: TGTGCCAGCAGCAAACGGACTAGCGGGACCCCAGGGCAGTTCTTC
cdr3_aa: CASSKRTSGTPGQFF

clone_size: few
j_call: TRBJ2-1
d_call: TRBD2
v_call: TRBV3-1
cdr3_nt: TGTGCCAGCAGCCAACTTCGGGGAGGGTGGTATGGACATGAGCAGTTCTTC
cdr3_aa: CASSQLRGGWYGHEQFF

clone_size: few
j_call: TRBJ1-1
d_call: TRBD1
v_call: TRBV20-1
cdr3_nt: TGCAGTGCCCCGGGACAGGGTACGGCCGCTGAAGCTTTCTTT
cdr3_aa: CSAPGQGTAAEAFF

clone_size: many
j_call: TRBJ2-7
d_call: TRBD1
v_call: TRBV7-8
cdr3_nt: TGTGCCAGCAGCTGGACGGACAGGGGCTACGAGCAGTACTTC
cdr3_aa: CASSWTDRGYEQYF

clone_size: few
j_call: TRBJ1-2
d_call: TRBD1
v_call: TRBV12-3/TRBV12-4
cdr3_nt: TGTGCCAGCAGTTCGACAGGGTCCTCATATGGCTACACCTTC
cdr3_aa: CASSSTGSSYGYTF

clone_size: many
j_call: TRBJ2-3
d_call: -
v_call: TRBV14
cdr3_nt: TGTGCCAGCAGCCAAGGCTATACGCAGTATTTT
cdr3_aa: CASSQGYTQYF

clone_size: many
j_call: TRBJ2-3
d_call: TRBD2
v_call: TRBV5-6
cdr3_nt: TGTGCCAGCAGCGGACTAGCGGAGAGCACAGATACGCAGTATTTT
cdr3_aa: CASSGLAESTDTQYF

clone_size: many
j_call: TRBJ2-1
d_call: TRBD2
v_call: TRBV14
cdr3_nt: TGTGCCAGCAGCCCCCAAGGGGACTACCGGAATGAGCAGTTCTTC
cdr3_aa: CASSPQGDYRNEQFF

clone_size: -
j_call: TRBJ2-3
d_call: -
v_call: TRBV25-1
cdr3_nt: TGTGCCAGCAGTGAGGGTCTCGATACAGATACGCAGTATTTT
cdr3_aa: CASSEGLDTDTQYF

clone_size: many
j_call: TRBJ2-7
d_call: TRBD1
v_call: TRBV18
cdr3_nt: TGTGCCAGCTCACCACCACCGGGACAGGGGTTCCACGAGCAGTACTTC
cdr3_aa: CASSPPPGQGFHEQYF

clone_size: -
j_call: TRBJ1-1
d_call: -
v_call: TRBV29-1
cdr3_nt: TGCAGCGTTAAAAGACGGATGAACACTGAAGCTTTCTTT
cdr3_aa: CSVKRRMNTEAFF

clone_size: many
j_call: TRBJ2-7
d_call: TRBD1
v_call: TRBV5-4
cdr3_nt: TGTGCCAGCAGCTCGGGAAACAGGGGGTTCTCCTACGAGCAGTACTTC
cdr3_aa: CASSSGNRGFSYEQYF

clone_size: many
j_call: TRBJ1-2
d_call: -
v_call: TRBV27
cdr3_nt: TGTGCCAGCAGTTTATGGGGGGCGGATGGCTACACCTTC
cdr3_aa: CASSLWGADGYTF

clone_size: -
j_call: TRBJ2-5
d_call: -
v_call: TRBV10-2
cdr3_nt: TGCGCCAGCAGTGCCGGCACCCGAGAGACCCAGTACTTC
cdr3_aa: CASSAGTRETQYF

clone_size: many
j_call: TRBJ2-7
d_call: -
v_call: TRBV7-9
cdr3_nt: TGTGCCAGCAGCTTAGATGTCGGGGTCGAGCAGTACTTC
cdr3_aa: CASSLDVGVEQYF

clone_size: few
j_call: TRBJ1-2
d_call: -
v_call: TRBV30
cdr3_nt: TGTGCCTGGAGTATGGGATTGGGCGGAGATGGCTACACCTTC
cdr3_aa: CAWSMGLGGDGYTF

clone_size: few
j_call: TRBJ2-1
d_call: TRBD2
v_call: TRBV5-1
cdr3_nt: TGCGCCAGCAGCTTTAGCGGGGGCCCCTACAATGAGCAGTTCTTC
cdr3_aa: CASSFSGGPYNEQFF

clone_size: many
j_call: TRBJ1-5
d_call: TRBD1
v_call: TRBV2
cdr3_nt: TGTGCCAGCAGTCCGGACAGGGCCAGACAGCCCCAGCATTTT
cdr3_aa: CASSPDRARQPQHF

clone_size: many
j_call: TRBJ2-7
d_call: TRBD1
v_call: TRBV7-8
cdr3_nt: TGTGCCAGCAGCTTTGACGGGACAGGCACCTACGAGCAGTACTTC
cdr3_aa: CASSFDGTGTYEQYF